This TCR beta chain was observed in a study of blood T cell repertoires in COVID-19. For the study at large: Sites across the United States, Italy and Spain contributed samples from acute and convalescent COVID-19. The analysed material was cDNA or gDNA that came from T cells, B-cell-depleted T cells, or PBMCs.

The V gene's germline CDR1 is MDHEN and CDR2 SYDVKM. With 6 bases removed from V and 4 bases from J, the gap between germline ends came to 4 bases. This CDR3 contains 11 residues. Profiled with immunoSEQ multiplex PCR; TCRdb holds only in-frame clones, not every one. The sample contains around 170,000 clones, around 85% of which appear only once. This receptor was taken from a man aged 45-65 years with active or convalescent COVID-19. The J gene is TRBJ1-5, the V gene TRBV28; unclear D gene. Sequenced input: peripheral blood. In DNA form, the CDR3 reads TGTGCCAGCAGGACTAATCAGCCCCAGCATTTT. Its protein product is CASRTNQPQHF.